The next 26 T cell receptor beta chains were all read from a single sample in a study of shared clonotypes between healthy human individuals. Generated by immunoSEQ multiplex PCR, the TCRdb table keeps only in-frame clones and is missing some. The sample has about 360,000 clones, around 70% seen once. Sequenced input: memory CD4+ T cells sorted from blood. The subset is: CD45RA-negative fraction. These receptors all stem from a young man in good health.

CDR3 residues: CASSQGGEQFF. The CDR3 nucleotides read TGTGCCAGCAGCCAAGGCGGAGAGCAGTTCTTC. The chain is built from TRBV6-5 and TRBJ2-1; D not certain. CDR1 is MNHEY and CDR2 is SVGAGI in the germline V gene. The CDR3 has 11 amino acids. With 6 bases removed from V and 10 bases from J, the gap between germline ends came to 10 bases.

The rearrangement joins TRBV11-3 to TRBJ1-1, with 8 bases that match TRBD1. Germline assignment: CDR1 SGHNT and CDR2 YENEEA. CDR3 length: 14 residues. Losses at the gene ends were 2 bases for V and 5 bases for J; bases not matched to a gene: 4. In nucleotides, the CDR3 is TGTGCCAGCAGCTTAAGCGGACAGGGAACTGAAGCTTTCTTT. It specifies CASSLSGQGTEAFF.

The chain links TRBV9 to TRBJ1-2; D is possibly TRBD1 (6 bases). Germline loops: CDR1 SGDLS, CDR2 YYNGEE. The CDR3 length is 14 residues. Trimming took off 4 bases at V and 6 bases at J, with 16 bases between the two ends. The CDR3: CASSPSPQGNGYTF. In DNA form, the CDR3 reads TGTGCCAGCAGCCCCTCCCCGCAGGGGAATGGCTACACCTTC. Together with reference TRBV9 and TRBJ1-2, the CDR3 gives the full variable domain: DSGVTQTPKHLITATGQRVTLRCSPRSGDLSVYWYQQSLDQGLQFLIQYYNGEERAKGNILERFSAQQFPDLHSELNLSSLELGDSALYFCASSPSPQGNGYTFGSGTRLTVV.

The rearrangement uses TRBV28 and TRBJ1-2; no clear D. This CDR3 contains 12 residues. Germline V CDR1 and CDR2: MDHEN, SYDVKM. V lost 5 bases, J lost 4 bases, and 8 bases lay in between. CDR3 nucleotide sequence: TGTGCCAGCAGTGCTAACTCCTATGGCTACACCTTC. It encodes CASSANSYGYTF.

The sample holds many counts of this clone. This rearrangement joins TRBV6-1 to TRBJ2-1, with 8 nucleotides matching TRBD1. The CDR3 loop spans 15 amino acids. Germline V gene lookup returns CDR1 MNHNS and CDR2 SASEGT. The J segment lost 5 bases and the V segment lost 7 bases, leaving 10 bases of the junction unmatched. CDR3 nucleotide sequence: TGTGCCAGCATAGTAGGGACAGGACAAAACAATGAGCAGTTCTTC. It encodes CASIVGTGQNNEQFF.

This clone was recorded only once. V gene TRBV19 combines with J gene TRBJ2-3; unclear D gene. The CDR3 length is 14 residues. The germline CDR1 and CDR2 sequences are LNHDA and SQIVND (reference sequence). Trimming removed 7 bases from V and 2 bases from J, with 13 bases in between. The CDR3 DNA sequence: TGTGCCAGTAACCGACAACAGCTCACAGATACGCAGTATTTT. Residues: CASNRQQLTDTQYF.

V and J are TRBV28 and TRBJ2-7; TRBD2 matches 7 bases. Germline lookup yields CDR1 MDHEN and CDR2 SYDVKM. The V gene end was trimmed by 4 bases and the J gene end by 5 bases; junction bases not matched to a gene: 2. The CDR3 spans 12 residues. CDR3: CASSSGGHEQYF. CDR3 in DNA: TGTGCCAGCAGTTCGGGAGGACACGAGCAGTACTTC.

V gene TRBV2 combines with J gene TRBJ2-2; TRBD2 might be the D (6 bases). The V end lost 4 bases, the J end lost 6 bases, and 15 bases lay between the germline ends. CDR1 SNHLY and CDR2 FYNNEI come from the germline V gene. CDR3 length equals 15 residues. CDR3 nucleotide sequence: TGTGCCAGCAGTGCTAACCCGGGGGAAGCCGGGGAGCTGTTTTTT. Translating it yields CASSANPGEAGELFF.

This clone was counted a single time. The J gene is TRBJ2-1, the V gene TRBV5-4; D is ambiguous. This CDR3 is 14 amino acids long. Trimming removed 0 bases from V and 6 bases from J, with 10 bases in between. The germline V gene encodes CDR1 SGHNT and CDR2 YYREEE (reference sequence). The CDR3 loop reads CASSLGSAGNEQFF. The CDR3 DNA sequence: TGTGCCAGCAGCTTGGGTTCAGCCGGCAATGAGCAGTTCTTC.

Details on this clone: At the DNA level, this CDR3 is encoded by other sequences in the same sample as well. V usage is TRBV14 and J usage is TRBJ2-3, with D perhaps matching TRBD2 (7 bases). CDR3 length equals 15 residues. CDR1 SGHDN and CDR2 FVKESK come from the germline V gene. V shed 2 bases and J shed 5 bases, with 14 bases lying between them. The CDR3: CASSQPSGRGDTQYF. DNA of the CDR3: TGTGCCAGCAGCCAACCTAGCGGCAGGGGAGATACGCAGTATTTT.

The table lists this clone with a count of one. The chain carries TRBV25-1 and TRBJ2-3; a weak D match, TRBD1 (5 bases). This CDR3 comprises 13 residues. Between the trimmed V and J ends, which lost 4 bases and 3 bases, there was a span of 8 bases. Per the germline V gene, CDR1 is MGHDK and CDR2 is SYGVNS. CDR3 loop: CASSGGLTDTQYF. CDR3 sequence (DNA): TGTGCCAGCAGTGGGGGCTTGACAGATACGCAGTATTTT.

The J gene is TRBJ2-1, the V gene TRBV5-1; 10 nucleotides line up with TRBD2. With V trimmed by 2 bases and J by 4 bases, 9 bases remained unmatched. The CDR3 extends over 17 amino acids. Germline V gene lookup returns CDR1 SGHRS and CDR2 YFSETQ. CDR3 amino acids: CASSFGLAEHIYNEQFF. The CDR3 DNA is TGCGCCAGCAGCTTCGGACTAGCGGAACACATATACAATGAGCAGTTCTTC.

Worth noting for this clone: Compared with germline, one end of the junction differs, possibly owing to a read error. This chain links TRBV7-2 with TRBJ2-7, with 9 nucleotides matching TRBD2. The length of the CDR3 is 15 residues. From germline, CDR1 is SGHTA and CDR2 FQGNSA. The CDR3 region is CASRLAGVYSYEQYF. The CDR3, as DNA: TGTGCCAGCAGATTAGCGGGAGTGTACTCCTACGAGCAGTACTTC.

V is TRBV7-9 and J is TRBJ2-7; D gene uncertain. V gave up 10 bases and J gave up 0 bases, with 16 bases separating them. Germline V gene lookup returns CDR1 SEHNR and CDR2 FQNEAQ (reference sequence). The CDR3 is made up of 14 amino acids. The CDR3 region has the DNA TGTGCCAACCTACCCCCCGCAGCCTCCTACGAGCAGTACTTC. Translation gives CANLPPAASYEQYF.

The chain recombines TRBV6-1 with TRBJ1-2, with 9 bases aligning to TRBD1. Per the germline V gene, CDR1 is MNHNS and CDR2 is SASEGT. V lost 6 bases and J lost 8; bases outside the gene matches: 13. CDR3 length: 15 residues. This chain's CDR3 is CASRKGDRDSRGYTF. The CDR3 nucleotides are TGTGCCAGCAGGAAGGGGGACAGGGATTCTCGAGGCTACACCTTC.

This clone was detected a few times. This chain uses TRBV27 with TRBJ1-5; D remains ambiguous. The CDR3 is 13 residues long. Germline V gene data show CDR1 as MNHEY and CDR2 as SMNVEV (reference sequence). The ends were cut back, 3 bases at V and 5 bases at J, with 8 bases in the middle. The CDR3 reads CASSLIFDQPQHF. As DNA, the CDR3 is TGTGCCAGCAGTTTGATCTTTGATCAGCCCCAGCATTTT.

The rearrangement joins TRBV4-2 to TRBJ2-2, with 11 bases aligning to TRBD1. Germline CDR1 is LGHNA and CDR2 is YNFKEQ. The CDR3 has 14 residues. The V gene end was trimmed by 5 bases and the J gene end by 6 bases; junction bases not matched to a gene: 2. CDR3 sequence (DNA): TGTGCCAGCAGCGTGGGACAGGGGGCCGGGGAGCTGTTTTTT. Translating it yields CASSVGQGAGELFF.

The DNA for the CDR3 is TGTGCCAGCAGCCTGGATAGGCGGAGGGGCGATACGCAGTATTTT. Its protein is CASSLDRRRGDTQYF. The V gene is TRBV5-8, the J gene TRBJ2-3; D is possibly TRBD2 (6 bases). The V gene lost 4 bases and the J gene lost 6 bases, with 18 bases spanning the gap. This CDR3 spans 15 amino acids. The germline V gene has CDR1 SGHTS and CDR2 YDEGEE.

The rearrangement links TRBV4-2 to TRBJ2-1, with 8 positions matching TRBD1. Germline CDR1 reads LGHNA; CDR2 reads YNFKEQ. The ends lost 4 bases at V and 7 bases at J; junction bases unmatched: 9. The CDR3 is 15 residues long. The CDR3 reads CASSRGQGDPNEQFF. The CDR3 nucleotides are TGTGCCAGCAGCCGCGGACAGGGAGACCCTAATGAGCAGTTCTTC.

The gene calls are TRBV2 and TRBJ1-2, with no clear D. V was clipped by 2 bases and J by 9 bases, with 10 bases between them. Per the germline V gene, CDR1 is SNHLY and CDR2 is FYNNEI. CDR3 length equals 12 residues. The CDR3 is CASSERAMSYTF. For the CDR3, the DNA is TGTGCCAGCAGTGAAAGGGCTATGAGCTACACCTTC.

The rearrangement links TRBV11-1 to TRBJ1-1, with a possible D match to TRBD1 (5 bases). Germline values: CDR1 SGHAT, CDR2 FQDESV (reference sequence). The V gene lost 2 bases and the J gene lost 4 bases, with 11 bases spanning the gap. The CDR3 loop spans 14 amino acids. CDR3: CASSLRRGSTEAFF. Written as DNA, the CDR3 is TGTGCCAGCAGCTTAAGGAGGGGAAGCACTGAAGCTTTCTTT.

V gene TRBV6-4 combines with J gene TRBJ2-1, with D unresolved. In germline, CDR1 is MRHNA, CDR2 SNTAGT. Trimming stripped 4 bases from V and 6 bases from J, with 10 bases between. This CDR3 has 13 amino acids. CDR3 in amino acids: CASSASQLNEQFF. The CDR3 DNA sequence: TGTGCCAGCAGTGCCTCTCAACTCAATGAGCAGTTCTTC.

This clone was detected only once. This may arise from a read error, as a much more abundant clone is one base away. The chain links TRBV5-5 to TRBJ1-3, with 7 bases aligning to TRBD1. Germline V lookup: CDR1 SGHKS, CDR2 YYEKEE (reference sequence). This CDR3 has 17 amino acids. The DNA of the CDR3 is TGTGCCAGCAGCTGGTCCGGGACAGAATATTCTGAAAACACCATATATTTT. Residues: CASSWSGTEYSENTIYF.

The chain links TRBV28 to TRBJ2-2, with D unresolved. V shed 2 bases and J shed 3 bases, with 4 bases lying between them. Germline CDR1 MDHEN, CDR2 SYDVKM. CDR3 length: 13 amino acids. CDR3 residues: CASSLQDTGELFF. The CDR3 coding sequence is TGTGCCAGCAGTTTACAAGACACCGGGGAGCTGTTTTTT.

The chain uses TRBV4-2 and TRBJ1-1, with D maybe TRBD1 (6 bases). V lost 5 bases to trimming and J lost 6 bases, with 31 bases between them. The CDR3 spans 19 residues. The V gene's germline CDR1 is LGHNA and CDR2 YNFKEQ. The CDR3 coding sequence is TGTGCCAGCAGCGTCGGGGTAACCAGAGTGGGGGGGCTAAAGTCTGAAGCTTTCTTT. This translates into CASSVGVTRVGGLKSEAFF.

The chain carries TRBV7-3 and TRBJ2-1, with D unclear. The V gene's germline CDR1 is SGHTA and CDR2 FQGTGA. The CDR3 loop spans 13 amino acids. The V end lost 2 bases, the J end lost 8 bases, and 10 bases lay between the germline ends. CDR3 loop: CASSLFPRDEQFF. The CDR3, as DNA: TGTGCCAGCAGCTTATTCCCCCGGGATGAGCAGTTCTTC.